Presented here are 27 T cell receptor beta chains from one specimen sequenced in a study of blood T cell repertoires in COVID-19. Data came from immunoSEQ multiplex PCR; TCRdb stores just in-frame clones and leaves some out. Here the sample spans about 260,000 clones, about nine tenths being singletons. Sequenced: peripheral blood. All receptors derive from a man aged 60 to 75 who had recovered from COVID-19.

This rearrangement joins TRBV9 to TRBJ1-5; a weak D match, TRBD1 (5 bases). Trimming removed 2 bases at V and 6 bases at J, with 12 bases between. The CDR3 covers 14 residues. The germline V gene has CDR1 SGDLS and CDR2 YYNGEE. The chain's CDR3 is CASSVGGRGQPQHF. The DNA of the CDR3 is TGTGCCAGCAGCGTGGGGGGTCGGGGTCAGCCCCAGCATTTT.

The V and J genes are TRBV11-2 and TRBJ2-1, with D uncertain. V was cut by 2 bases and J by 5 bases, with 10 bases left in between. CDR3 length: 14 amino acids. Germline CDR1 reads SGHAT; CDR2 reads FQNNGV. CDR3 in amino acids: CASSLMIGHNEQFF. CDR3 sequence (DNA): TGTGCCAGCAGCTTAATGATTGGCCACAATGAGCAGTTCTTC.

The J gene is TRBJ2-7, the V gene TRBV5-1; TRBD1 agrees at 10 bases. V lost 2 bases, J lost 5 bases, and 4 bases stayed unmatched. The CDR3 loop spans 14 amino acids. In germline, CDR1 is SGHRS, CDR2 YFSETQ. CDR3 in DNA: TGCGCCAGCAGCTTTAGACAGGGGGCACACGAGCAGTACTTC. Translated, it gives CASSFRQGAHEQYF.

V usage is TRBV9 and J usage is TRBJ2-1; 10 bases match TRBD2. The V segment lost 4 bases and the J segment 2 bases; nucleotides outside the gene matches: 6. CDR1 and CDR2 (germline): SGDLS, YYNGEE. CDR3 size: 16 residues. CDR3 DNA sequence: TGTGCCAGCAGCTCTAGCGGGGGAGTGGCCTACAATGAGCAGTTCTTC. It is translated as CASSSSGGVAYNEQFF.

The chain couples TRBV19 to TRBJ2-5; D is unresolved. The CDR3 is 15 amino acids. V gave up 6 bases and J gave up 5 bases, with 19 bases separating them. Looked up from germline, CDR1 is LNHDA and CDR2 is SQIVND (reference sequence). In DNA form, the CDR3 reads TGTGCCAGTAGCGACCCATCTAGACCCCAGGAGACCCAGTACTTC. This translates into CASSDPSRPQETQYF.

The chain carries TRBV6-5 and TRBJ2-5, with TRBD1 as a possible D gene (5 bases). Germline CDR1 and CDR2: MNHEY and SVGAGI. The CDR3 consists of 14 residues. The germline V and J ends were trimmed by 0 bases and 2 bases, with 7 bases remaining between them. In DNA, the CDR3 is TGTGCCAGCAGTTACTCGGGGCTTCAAGAGACCCAGTACTTC. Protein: CASSYSGLQETQYF.

The CDR3 DNA is TGTGCCAGCAGCCCCGGGACTAGCGGGCAAGAGACCCAGTACTTC. Translating gives CASSPGTSGQETQYF. The V gene is TRBV7-3, the J gene TRBJ2-5; 12 bases are a match to TRBD2. CDR1 is SGHTA, CDR2 FQGTGA, per germline. V lost 5 bases to trimming and J lost 2 bases; unmatched junction nucleotides: 3. The CDR3 contains 15 residues.

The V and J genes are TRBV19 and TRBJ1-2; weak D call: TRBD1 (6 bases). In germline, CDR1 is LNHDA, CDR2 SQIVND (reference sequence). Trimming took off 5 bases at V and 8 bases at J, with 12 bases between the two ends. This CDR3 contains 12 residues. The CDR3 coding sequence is TGTGCCAGTAGTCGGACAGCGACAGGCTACACCTTC. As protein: CASSRTATGYTF.

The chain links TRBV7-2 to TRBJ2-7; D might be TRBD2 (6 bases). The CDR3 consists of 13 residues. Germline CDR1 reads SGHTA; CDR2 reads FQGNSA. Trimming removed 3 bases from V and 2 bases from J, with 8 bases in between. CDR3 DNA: TGTGCCAGCAGCTTCTCGGGAGCCTACGAGCAGTACTTC. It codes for CASSFSGAYEQYF. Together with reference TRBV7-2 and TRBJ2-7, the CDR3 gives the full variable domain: GAGVSQSPSNKVTEKGKDVELRCDPISGHTALYWYRQSLGQGLEFLIYFQGNSAPDKSGLPSDRFSAERTGGSVSTLTIQRTQQEDSAVYLCASSFSGAYEQYFGPGTRLTVT.

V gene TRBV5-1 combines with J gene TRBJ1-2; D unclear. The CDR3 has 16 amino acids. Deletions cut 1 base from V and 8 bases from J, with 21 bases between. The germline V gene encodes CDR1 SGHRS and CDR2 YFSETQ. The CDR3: CASSLKTLNLREGYTF. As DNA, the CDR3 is TGCGCCAGCAGCTTGAAGACATTAAACCTTAGAGAGGGCTACACCTTC.

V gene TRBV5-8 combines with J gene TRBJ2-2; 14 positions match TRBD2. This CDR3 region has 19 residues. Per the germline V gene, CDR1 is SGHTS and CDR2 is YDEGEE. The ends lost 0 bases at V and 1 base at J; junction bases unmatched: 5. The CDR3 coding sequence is TGTGCCAGCAGCTTGGTAGGACTAGCGGGGGGCCAGAACACCGGGGAGCTGTTTTTT. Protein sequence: CASSLVGLAGGQNTGELFF.

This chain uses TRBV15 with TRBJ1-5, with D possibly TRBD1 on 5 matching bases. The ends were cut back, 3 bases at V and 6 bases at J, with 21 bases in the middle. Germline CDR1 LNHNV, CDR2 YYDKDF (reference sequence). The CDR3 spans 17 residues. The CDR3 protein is CATSSGLNLIRGQPQHF. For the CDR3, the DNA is TGTGCCACCAGCAGTGGTTTGAATCTCATTAGGGGTCAGCCCCAGCATTTT.

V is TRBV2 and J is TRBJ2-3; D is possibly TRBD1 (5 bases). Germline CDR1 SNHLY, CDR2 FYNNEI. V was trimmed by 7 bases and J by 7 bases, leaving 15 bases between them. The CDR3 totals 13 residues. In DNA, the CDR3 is TGTGCCAGCACCCCGACAGAACTTAATACGCAGTATTTT. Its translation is CASTPTELNTQYF.

This CDR3 is CASSPDRVNYGYTF. The CDR3 DNA follows: TGTGCCAGCTCACCGGACAGGGTCAACTATGGCTACACCTTC. V and J are TRBV18 and TRBJ1-2, with 8 nucleotides matching TRBD1. The CDR3 is 14 amino acids. V lost 3 bases and J lost 2; bases outside the gene matches: 2. The V gene's germline CDR1 is KGHSH and CDR2 LQKENI.

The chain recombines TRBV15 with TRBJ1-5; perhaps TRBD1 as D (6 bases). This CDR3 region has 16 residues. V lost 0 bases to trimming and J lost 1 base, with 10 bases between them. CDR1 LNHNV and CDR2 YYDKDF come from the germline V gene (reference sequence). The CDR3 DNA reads TGTGCCACCAGCAGAGACCTACAGGGAAGCAATCAGCCCCAGCATTTT. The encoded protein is CATSRDLQGSNQPQHF.

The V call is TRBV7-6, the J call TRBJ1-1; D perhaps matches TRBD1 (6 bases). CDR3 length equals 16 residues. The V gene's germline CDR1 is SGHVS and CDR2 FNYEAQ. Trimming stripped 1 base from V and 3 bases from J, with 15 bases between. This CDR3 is CASSLVVGADHTEAFF. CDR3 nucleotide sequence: TGTGCCAGCAGCTTAGTGGTGGGGGCGGATCACACTGAAGCTTTCTTT.

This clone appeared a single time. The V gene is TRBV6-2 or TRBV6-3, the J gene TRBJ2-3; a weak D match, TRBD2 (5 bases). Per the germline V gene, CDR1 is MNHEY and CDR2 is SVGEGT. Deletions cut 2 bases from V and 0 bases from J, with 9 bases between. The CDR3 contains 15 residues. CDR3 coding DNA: TGTGCCAGCAGTTACCGGGGATACAGCACAGATACGCAGTATTTT. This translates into CASSYRGYSTDTQYF.

CDR3 sequence: CASSDVGGPTDTQYF. The DNA of the CDR3 is TGTGCCAGCAGTGACGTGGGAGGCCCCACAGATACGCAGTATTTT. The rearrangement uses TRBV6-1 and TRBJ2-3; weak D call: TRBD2 (6 bases). Germline V gene sequence: CDR1 MNHNS, CDR2 SASEGT. Trimming took off 3 bases at V and 2 bases at J, with 12 bases between the two ends. The CDR3 is 15 amino acids.

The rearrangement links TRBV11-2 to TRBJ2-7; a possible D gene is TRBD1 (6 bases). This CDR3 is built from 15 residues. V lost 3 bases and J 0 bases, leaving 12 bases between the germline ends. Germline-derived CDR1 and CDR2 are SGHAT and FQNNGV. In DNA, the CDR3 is TGTGCCAGCAGCTTCCGTCAGGGGTACTCCTACGAGCAGTACTTC. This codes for CASSFRQGYSYEQYF.

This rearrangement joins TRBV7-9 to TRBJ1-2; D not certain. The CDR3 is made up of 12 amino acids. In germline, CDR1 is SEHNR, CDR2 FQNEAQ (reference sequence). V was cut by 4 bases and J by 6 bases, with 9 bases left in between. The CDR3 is CASSYEGHGYTF. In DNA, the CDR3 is TGTGCCAGCAGCTATGAGGGTCATGGCTACACCTTC.

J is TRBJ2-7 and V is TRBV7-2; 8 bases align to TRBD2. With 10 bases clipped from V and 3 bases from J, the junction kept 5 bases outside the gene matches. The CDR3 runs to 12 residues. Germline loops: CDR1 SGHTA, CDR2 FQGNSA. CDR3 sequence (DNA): TGTGCCATCAGTCGGGGGGGCTACGAGCAGTACTTC. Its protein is CAISRGGYEQYF.

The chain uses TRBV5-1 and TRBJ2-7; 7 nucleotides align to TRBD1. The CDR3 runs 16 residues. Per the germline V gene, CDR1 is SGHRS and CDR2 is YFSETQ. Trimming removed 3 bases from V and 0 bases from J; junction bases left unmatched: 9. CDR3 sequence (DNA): TGCGCCAGCAGCTCCCGGACAGGACCCGTCTCCTACGAGCAGTACTTC. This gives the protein CASSSRTGPVSYEQYF.

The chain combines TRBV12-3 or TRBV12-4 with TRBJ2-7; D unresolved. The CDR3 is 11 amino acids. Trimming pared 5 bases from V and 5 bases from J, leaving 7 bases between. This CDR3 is CASSRTHEQYF. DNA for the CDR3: TGTGCCAGCAGTCGCACACACGAGCAGTACTTC.

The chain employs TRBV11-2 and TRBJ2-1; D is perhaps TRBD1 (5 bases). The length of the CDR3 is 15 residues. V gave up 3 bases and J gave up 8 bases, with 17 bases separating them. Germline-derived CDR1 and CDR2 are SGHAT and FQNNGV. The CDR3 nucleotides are TGTGCCAGCAGCTTCGGGCAATCGAACAGGCATGAGCAGTTCTTC. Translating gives CASSFGQSNRHEQFF.

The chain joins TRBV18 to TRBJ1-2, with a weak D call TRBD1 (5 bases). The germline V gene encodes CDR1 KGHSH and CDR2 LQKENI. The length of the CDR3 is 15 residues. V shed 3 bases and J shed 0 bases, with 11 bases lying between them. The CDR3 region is CASSPQGGANYGYTF. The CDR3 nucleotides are TGTGCCAGCTCACCTCAGGGTGGTGCTAACTATGGCTACACCTTC.

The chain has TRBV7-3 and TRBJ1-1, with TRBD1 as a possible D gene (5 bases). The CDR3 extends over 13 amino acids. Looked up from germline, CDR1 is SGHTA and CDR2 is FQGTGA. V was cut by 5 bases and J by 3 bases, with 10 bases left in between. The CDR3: CASSVSRDTEAFF. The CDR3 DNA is TGTGCCAGCAGCGTATCCAGGGACACTGAAGCTTTCTTT.

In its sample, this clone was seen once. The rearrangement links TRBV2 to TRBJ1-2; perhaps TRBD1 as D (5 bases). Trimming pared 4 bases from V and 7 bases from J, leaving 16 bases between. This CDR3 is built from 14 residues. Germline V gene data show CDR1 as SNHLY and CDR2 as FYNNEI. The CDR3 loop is CASSVEARGFGYTF. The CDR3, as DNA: TGTGCCAGCAGTGTTGAGGCGCGGGGGTTTGGCTACACCTTC. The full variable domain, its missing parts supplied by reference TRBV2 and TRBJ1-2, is EPEVTQTPSHQVTQMGQEVILRCVPISNHLYFYWYRQILGQKVEFLVSFYNNEISEKSEIFDDQFSVERPDGSNFTLKIRSTKLEDSAMYFCASSVEARGFGYTFGSGTRLTVV.